This T cell receptor (beta chain) was recorded in a study of OX40 agonist ivuxolimab in advanced cancers. Study in general: Dose-escalation subjects each had hepatocellular carcinoma, melanoma, renal cell or head and neck cancer. A male proportion of approximately 83% was recorded, with mean age approximately 56 years and range about 23 to 80. Study results and limitations: Low clonal expansion, among the lowest seen, marked partial responders at 0.1-3.0 mg/kg.

Worth noting for this clone: The antigen is not known.

TCRdb keeps only in-frame clones here, not all; method: immunoSEQ multiplex PCR. Among about 41,000 clones listed, 70% to 90% were seen once. CDR1 and CDR2 (germline): SGHNT, YENEEA. Trimming cost V 0 bases and J 2 bases; bases outside gene matches: 5. This CDR3 has 17 residues. The TCR originated in an adult with an advanced solid tumor such as melanoma, head and neck, liver or kidney cancer. V gene TRBV11-3 combines with J gene TRBJ2-2; TRBD2 aligns across 8 bases. Sequenced material: CD4+ or CD8+ T cells sorted from blood, taken in a trial of the OX40 agonist ivuxolimab. CDR3 in amino acids: CASSLEGVAGNTGELFF. Written as DNA, the CDR3 is TGTGCCAGCAGCTTAGAGGGGGTAGCGGGAAACACCGGGGAGCTGTTTTTT.